This TCR beta chain was obtained from a study of T cells in narcolepsy. Across the study: Healthy controls were enrolled alongside patients with narcolepsy type 1 or type 2.

Remarks on this clone: Its cognate antigen is unknown.

CDR1 is WNHNN, CDR2 SYGVQD, per germline (reference sequence). Trimming took 7 bases from V and 4 from J; bases not matched to a gene: 10. CDR3 length: 16 amino acids. Study-level findings and limits: HCRT-specific and TRIB2-specific autoreactive clonotypes appeared among same-patient CSF and blood CD4+ clonotypes. Reportedly, autoreactive clonotypes were serially detected in patients' blood but not controls'.

Repertoires were generated with immunoSEQ multiplex PCR, while TCRdb's copy carries only in-frame clones and drops some. There are more than 20,000 clones in the sample; 70% to 85% occur only once, and about 1.1% lies in the top ten. The sample consisted of memory (CD45RA-) CD4+ T cells from blood. The clonotype was recovered from a human donor in good health. This chain connects TRBV10-1 to TRBJ2-2; the match to TRBD2 covers 9 bases. Written as DNA, the CDR3 is TGCGCCAGCACCCCTCTTAGCGGGAGAAGCACCGGGGAGCTGTTTTTT. This sequence encodes CASTPLSGRSTGELFF.